This passage covers 27 T cell receptor beta chains from one sample sequenced in a study of shared clonotypes between healthy human individuals. Data came from immunoSEQ multiplex PCR; TCRdb stores just in-frame clones and leaves some out. The sample includes 2 million to 2.5 million clones, around 93% seen only once; the top ten take roughly 0.34%. Sequenced: naive CD4+ T cells from PBMCs. Documented subset: CD45RA+ positively selected. The receptors originated from a young man in good health. Some clones in this sample may be carry-over from other donors' samples.

The chain links TRBV6-4 to TRBJ2-3; the D gene is possibly TRBD2 (6 bases). Germline-derived CDR1 and CDR2 are MRHNA and SNTAGT. Trimming pared 0 bases from V and 2 bases from J, leaving 18 bases between. This CDR3 is built from 18 residues. The CDR3 loop is CASSDSIQPGRFTDTQYF. In nucleotides, the CDR3 is TGTGCCAGCAGTGACTCGATACAGCCGGGGAGGTTCACAGATACGCAGTATTTT.

The chain recombines TRBV5-1 with TRBJ1-1; 7 positions match TRBD1. Germline CDR1 reads SGHRS; CDR2 reads YFSETQ. This CDR3 is built from 15 residues. V trimming: 2 bases; J trimming: 1 base; junction bases outside the gene matches: 5. The CDR3 sequence is CASSLQGSPNTEAFF. DNA for the CDR3: TGCGCCAGCAGCTTACAGGGGTCCCCGAACACTGAAGCTTTCTTT. The complete variable domain, with remaining parts taken from reference TRBV5-1 and TRBJ1-1, reads KAGVTQTPRYLIKTRGQQVTLSCSPISGHRSVSWYQQTPGQGLQFLFEYFSETQRNKGNFPGRFSGRQFSNSRSEMNVSTLELGDSALYLCASSLQGSPNTEAFFGQGTRLTVV.

This clone was seen once. The chain links TRBV7-8 to TRBJ1-1; 8 positions agree with TRBD1. The V and J ends lost 5 bases and 4 bases, in that order; junction bases with no gene match: 6. The CDR3 runs 14 residues. The germline gives CDR1 SGHVS, CDR2 FQNEAQ. The CDR3 DNA follows: TGTGCCAGCAGCCCAGGGGGCTTCTCCACTGAAGCTTTCTTT. Its translation is CASSPGGFSTEAFF.

The chain uses TRBV7-9 and TRBJ1-3, with 7 bases identical to TRBD1. Germline loops: CDR1 SEHNR, CDR2 FQNEAQ (reference sequence). V trimming: 7 bases; J trimming: 4 bases; junction bases outside the gene matches: 7. The CDR3 contains 14 residues. The CDR3 sequence is CASTLGQPGNTIYF. The CDR3 DNA follows: TGTGCCAGCACCCTGGGACAGCCAGGAAACACCATATATTTT.

Details on this clone: The sample has other DNA sequences that encode this CDR3 too. This chain links TRBV7-2 with TRBJ2-5; no reliable D call. The V end was cut by 2 bases, the J end by 5 bases, with 6 bases between. Looked up from germline, CDR1 is SGHTA and CDR2 is FQGNSA. CDR3 size: 12 residues. CDR3 bases: TGTGCCAGCAGCTTAATTAGGGAGACCCAGTACTTC. Amino acids: CASSLIRETQYF. The full variable domain, rest sourced from reference TRBV7-2 and TRBJ2-5, is GAGVSQSPSNKVTEKGKDVELRCDPISGHTALYWYRQSLGQGLEFLIYFQGNSAPDKSGLPSDRFSAERTGGSVSTLTIQRTQQEDSAVYLCASSLIRETQYFGPGTRLLVL.

This clone has only a few counts. The chain combines TRBV5-4 with TRBJ1-1; no firm D call. This CDR3 spans 11 amino acids. The V end lost 5 bases, the J end lost 7 bases, and 9 bases lay between the germline ends. The germline V gene has CDR1 SGHNT and CDR2 YYREEE (reference sequence). CDR3 region: CASRRESEAFF. DNA of the CDR3: TGTGCCAGCAGACGGGAAAGTGAAGCTTTCTTT.

As regards this clone: This sample includes further DNA sequences coding for the same CDR3. The rearrangement uses TRBV5-4 and TRBJ2-7, with D perhaps TRBD1 (6 bases). Trimming shortened V by 0 bases and J by 1 base, and 11 bases separated the two germline ends. CDR1 is SGHNT, CDR2 YYREEE, per germline (reference sequence). This CDR3 has 15 residues. As DNA, the CDR3 is TGTGCCAGCAGCTTGGAGGGGGTTGGTTCCTACGAGCAGTACTTC. Its protein product is CASSLEGVGSYEQYF.

The rearrangement links TRBV13 to TRBJ2-7, with 7 bases fitting TRBD2. Germline CDR1 and CDR2: PRHDT and FYEKMQ (reference sequence). V gave up 5 bases and J gave up 2 bases; unmatched junction bases: 9. This CDR3 has 15 amino acids. The CDR3: CASSPLAARTYEQYF. In nucleotides, the CDR3 is TGTGCCAGCAGCCCGCTAGCGGCCCGCACCTACGAGCAGTACTTC.

V and J are TRBV5-4 and TRBJ2-5, with D perhaps TRBD2 (5 bases). Germline V CDR1 and CDR2: SGHNT, YYREEE (reference sequence). The CDR3 is made up of 14 amino acids. The V gene lost 4 bases and the J gene lost 1 base, with 11 bases spanning the gap. CDR3 sequence: CASSTERIQETQYF. In DNA form, the CDR3 reads TGTGCCAGCAGCACTGAGCGGATCCAAGAGACCCAGTACTTC.

The chain recombines TRBV27 with TRBJ2-5; no clear D. The CDR3 extends over 14 amino acids. Looked up from germline, CDR1 is MNHEY and CDR2 is SMNVEV (reference sequence). Trimming pared 1 base from V and 5 bases from J, leaving 11 bases between. The chain's CDR3 is CASSLFGPEETQYF. The DNA for the CDR3 is TGTGCCAGCAGTTTATTCGGTCCTGAGGAGACCCAGTACTTC.

This clone was seen only once. This rearrangement joins TRBV27 to TRBJ2-1, with D maybe TRBD2 (5 bases). The CDR3 runs 16 residues. The V end was cut by 8 bases, the J end by 0 bases, with 17 bases between. Germline-derived CDR1 and CDR2 are MNHEY and SMNVEV (reference sequence). CDR3 nucleotide sequence: TGTGCCAGCGGGCTTTGGGGAGCGGTCTCCTACAATGAGCAGTTCTTC. Translating gives CASGLWGAVSYNEQFF.

J is TRBJ2-1 and V is TRBV4-3, with 7 bases fitting TRBD1. Per the germline V gene, CDR1 is LGHNA and CDR2 is YSLEER. The CDR3 length is 13 residues. V shed 2 bases and J 13 bases; nucleotides not matched to a gene: 8. In DNA, the CDR3 is TGCGCCAGCAGCCAAAGGGGGCCAATACTCCAGTTCTTC. Protein: CASSQRGPILQFF.

On this clone itself: Other DNA sequences of this sample code for an identical CDR3. The rearrangement links TRBV5-1 to TRBJ2-1; 13 bases map to TRBD2. Germline V gene data show CDR1 as SGHRS and CDR2 as YFSETQ. The CDR3 contains 16 residues. Trimming at V came to 4 bases and at J to 0 bases, leaving 1 base not matched to a gene. CDR3 in amino acids: CASSRTSGSSYNEQFF. Written as DNA, the CDR3 is TGCGCCAGCAGCCGGACTAGCGGGAGCTCCTACAATGAGCAGTTCTTC.

The chain joins TRBV5-1 to TRBJ2-2; 7 bases map to TRBD2. Per germline, CDR1 SGHRS and CDR2 YFSETQ. The CDR3 has 15 amino acids. J lost 4 bases, V lost 4 bases, and 7 bases had no gene match. The CDR3 loop reads CASSERDGATGELFF. DNA of the CDR3: TGCGCCAGCAGCGAGCGGGACGGCGCCACCGGGGAGCTGTTTTTT. Complete variable domain (other parts from reference TRBV5-1 and TRBJ2-2): KAGVTQTPRYLIKTRGQQVTLSCSPISGHRSVSWYQQTPGQGLQFLFEYFSETQRNKGNFPGRFSGRQFSNSRSEMNVSTLELGDSALYLCASSERDGATGELFFGEGSRLTVL.

V gene TRBV10-3 combines with J gene TRBJ1-2; TRBD1 matches at 9 bases. CDR3 length equals 16 residues. J was trimmed by 3 bases and V by 3 bases; bases with no gene match: 8. Germline V gene lookup returns CDR1 ENHRY and CDR2 SYGVKD. The CDR3 reads CAISDYGQGQDYGYTF. In DNA form, the CDR3 reads TGTGCCATCAGTGACTACGGACAGGGGCAAGACTATGGCTACACCTTC.

J is TRBJ1-4 and V is TRBV27; 8 positions agree with TRBD1. V gave up 6 bases and J gave up 6 bases; unmatched junction bases: 12. Germline lookup yields CDR1 MNHEY and CDR2 SMNVEV (reference sequence). This CDR3 has 16 residues. Here the CDR3 reads CASSYIPGGADEKLFF. The CDR3 coding sequence is TGTGCCAGCAGCTATATCCCAGGGGGCGCGGATGAAAAACTGTTTTTT.

V gene TRBV4-1 combines with J gene TRBJ2-1; D is undetermined. CDR1 is MGHRA, CDR2 YSYEKL, per germline. The CDR3 has 14 amino acids. Trimming pared 3 bases from V and 8 bases from J, leaving 14 bases between. This CDR3 reads CASSHELLVYEQFF. DNA for the CDR3: TGCGCCAGCAGCCACGAGCTGCTAGTGTATGAGCAGTTCTTC.

CDR3 DNA: TGTGCCAGCAGCCCCTCCGGGACGGGAGTTCTTTCAGATACGCAGTATTTT. Its translation: CASSPSGTGVLSDTQYF. The J gene is TRBJ2-3, the V gene TRBV7-2; a weak D match, TRBD2 (6 bases). V lost 5 bases and J 4 bases, leaving 22 bases between the germline ends. The CDR3 spans 17 residues. Germline V lookup: CDR1 SGHTA, CDR2 FQGNSA.

The chain couples TRBV5-1 to TRBJ2-7, with TRBD1 matching 8 bases. Germline V gives CDR1 SGHRS, CDR2 YFSETQ. The V gene end was trimmed by 3 bases and the J gene end by 4 bases; junction bases not matched to a gene: 9. This CDR3 is 15 amino acids long. The CDR3 reads CASSSQTGDFYEQYF. The CDR3 region has the DNA TGCGCCAGCAGCTCGCAGACAGGGGACTTTTACGAGCAGTACTTC.

The V gene is TRBV10-3, the J gene TRBJ2-3, with D hard to call. In germline, CDR1 is ENHRY, CDR2 SYGVKD. V shed 6 bases and J shed 1 base, with 5 bases lying between them. The CDR3 consists of 12 residues. CDR3 nucleotides: TGTGCCATCAGCCTAGGCACAGATACGCAGTATTTT. This translates into CAISLGTDTQYF.

The table lists this clone with a count of one. Other DNA sequences in the same sample also yield this CDR3. The chain is built from TRBV11-1 and TRBJ1-1; perhaps TRBD1 as D (5 bases). There are 13 residues in the CDR3. Germline loops: CDR1 SGHAT, CDR2 FQDESV (reference sequence). V was cut by 5 bases and J by 0 bases, with 7 bases left in between. The CDR3 loop is CASSLTVNTEAFF. The CDR3, as DNA: TGTGCCAGCAGCCTGACAGTGAACACTGAAGCTTTCTTT.

The chain uses TRBV27 and TRBJ2-2; no reliable D call. The CDR3 is 14 amino acids. The germline gives CDR1 MNHEY, CDR2 SMNVEV (reference sequence). V was shortened by 0 bases and J by 4 bases, with 6 bases between the two germline ends. The CDR3 here is CASSLSWATGELFF. The CDR3 bases are TGTGCCAGCAGTTTATCGTGGGCCACCGGGGAGCTGTTTTTT.

This clone has a handful of counts. The rearrangement joins TRBV29-1 to TRBJ1-4, with D perhaps matching TRBD1 (5 bases). V lost 7 bases to trimming and J lost 8 bases, with 14 bases between them. CDR1 SQVTM and CDR2 ANQGSEA come from the germline V gene. The CDR3 totals 12 residues. CDR3 amino acids: CSAGGEAEKLFF. The CDR3 DNA follows: TGCAGCGCCGGGGGGGAGGCCGAAAAACTGTTTTTT. The full variable domain, with the rest looked up from reference TRBV29-1 and TRBJ1-4, is SAVISQKPSRDICQRGTSLTIQCQVDSQVTMMFWYRQQPGQSLTLIATANQGSEATYESGFVIDKFPISRPNLTFSTLTVSNMSPEDSSIYLCSAGGEAEKLFFGSGTQLSVL.

The J gene is TRBJ1-1, the V gene TRBV28, with D unresolved. The CDR3 consists of 15 residues. Germline V gene lookup returns CDR1 MDHEN and CDR2 SYDVKM. V lost 2 bases and J 3 bases, leaving 13 bases between the germline ends. The CDR3 bases are TGTGCCAGCAGTTTAATATCCAGTGCGGACACTGAAGCTTTCTTT. It translates to CASSLISSADTEAFF. Based on the CDR3 plus reference TRBV28 and TRBJ1-1, the full variable domain is DVKVTQSSRYLVKRTGEKVFLECVQDMDHENMFWYRQDPGLGLRLIYFSYDVKMKEKGDIPEGYSVSREKKERFSLILESASTNQTSMYLCASSLISSADTEAFFGQGTRLTVV.

V usage is TRBV5-5 and J usage is TRBJ2-1, with 11 bases aligning to TRBD1. The CDR3 length is 18 residues. Trimming at V came to 2 bases and at J to 1 base, leaving 8 bases not matched to a gene. CDR1 and CDR2 from the germline V gene are SGHKS and YYEKEE (reference sequence). CDR3 protein: CASSLQRTGGLSYNEQFF. The CDR3 nucleotides read TGTGCCAGCAGCTTACAGAGGACAGGGGGCCTTTCCTACAATGAGCAGTTCTTC.

CDR3 in amino acids: CASSPREGELFF. CDR3 in DNA: TGTGCCAGCAGCCCGCGGGAGGGGGAGCTGTTTTTT. The chain employs TRBV11-3 and TRBJ2-2, with 7 positions matching TRBD2. Germline assignment: CDR1 SGHNT and CDR2 YENEEA. The CDR3 is 12 residues long. Germline trimming cut 5 bases from V and 8 bases from J; bases unmatched to any gene: 2.

This clone was observed a handful of times. CDR3 DNA: TGTGCCAGCAGCCGAGGGCGCGGGGGCTATGGCTACACCTTC. Its translation: CASSRGRGGYGYTF. This chain joins TRBV5-8 and TRBJ1-2, with a possible D match to TRBD1 (5 bases). The V gene's germline CDR1 is SGHTS and CDR2 YDEGEE. The germline V and J ends were trimmed by 4 bases and 4 bases, with 14 bases remaining between them. The CDR3 spans 14 residues.